This TCR beta chain was recorded in a study of response to subunit inactivated influenza vaccine. TCRdb re-analysed the RT-PCR reads in MiXCR, keeping a single row per CDR3 protein. The sample consists of fewer than 250,000 distinct CDR3 sequences, around 14% of them appearing once. This clonotype showed up just a few times. Its antigen is unidentified. CDR3 size: 12 residues. CDR1 is MNHEY and CDR2 is SVGEGT in the germline V gene. Trimming removed 7 bases at V and 9 bases at J, with 13 bases between. Findings of the study overall: Authors proposed each seasonal influenza vaccination draws in few new T cells.

The V call is TRBV6-2 or TRBV6-3, the J call TRBJ2-1; weak D call: TRBD2 (5 bases). The source was CD8+ T cells sorted from PBMCs, collected approximately 5 days after vaccination. The TCR originated in a man aged 45-65 years who received an inactivated influenza vaccine. This CDR3 is CASTHGVSEQFF. The CDR3 DNA sequence: TGTGCCAGCACCCACGGGGTTTCTGAGCAGTTCTTC.